These 10 T cell receptor beta chains came from one sample sequenced in a study of OX40 agonist ivuxolimab in advanced cancers. The protocol was immunoSEQ multiplex PCR, while the TCRdb copy is restricted to in-frame clones and leaves out a portion. The repertoire holds 60,000 to 75,000 clones, with approximately 81% as singletons. The sequenced sample was CD4+ or CD8+ T cells sorted from blood, obtained in a trial of the OX40 agonist ivuxolimab. The receptors were sampled from an adult with an advanced solid tumor such as melanoma, head and neck, liver or kidney cancer.

This clone was observed a few times. The gene calls are TRBV4-2 and TRBJ2-1; 8 nucleotides line up with TRBD1. The germline CDR1 and CDR2 sequences are LGHNA and YNFKEQ. The CDR3 consists of 17 residues. The V segment lost 0 bases and the J segment 10 bases; nucleotides outside the gene matches: 14. DNA for the CDR3: TGTGCCAGCAGCCAAGATAGGCAGGGGGCGAAGTACGGAGAGCAGTTCTTC. Amino acids: CASSQDRQGAKYGEQFF.

The V call is TRBV6-5, the J call TRBJ1-2; D unclear. Trimming shortened V by 11 bases and J by 3 bases, and 16 bases separated the two germline ends. Germline assignment: CDR1 MNHEY and CDR2 SVGAGI. This CDR3 is built from 13 residues. The DNA for the CDR3 is TGTGCCTCTGGCCGGGGAAGGTACTATGGCTACACCTTC. Its protein is CASGRGRYYGYTF.

This clone was seen only a few times. The chain is built from TRBV7-8 and TRBJ1-5, with no clear D. This CDR3 has 16 amino acids. Germline V gene sequence: CDR1 SGHVS, CDR2 FQNEAQ. Between the trimmed V and J ends, which lost 4 bases and 0 bases, there was a span of 13 bases. The CDR3: CASSSQTRNSNQPQHF. CDR3 in DNA: TGTGCCAGCAGCTCACAGACACGTAATAGCAATCAGCCCCAGCATTTT. The whole variable domain, remainder taken from reference TRBV7-8 and TRBJ1-5, is GAGVSQSPRYKVAKRGQDVALRCDPISGHVSLFWYQQALGQGPEFLTYFQNEAQLDKSGLPSDRFFAERPEGSVSTLKIQRTQQEDSAVYLCASSSQTRNSNQPQHFGDGTRLSIL.

V gene TRBV7-2 combines with J gene TRBJ2-7; 11 bases align to TRBD1. Germline assignment: CDR1 SGHTA and CDR2 FQGNSA. V dropped 4 bases and J dropped 3; count of bases not matched to a gene: 2. The CDR3 loop spans 14 amino acids. CDR3 nucleotide sequence: TGTGCCAGCAGCTCCGGGACAGGGGGCTACGAGCAGTACTTC. Translated, it gives CASSSGTGGYEQYF.

To note about this clone: A read error may produce the germline difference seen at one junction end. The chain uses TRBV5-4 and TRBJ2-5, with 10 positions matching TRBD2. Per germline, CDR1 SGHNT and CDR2 YYREEE (reference sequence). This CDR3 contains 14 residues. The CDR3 spells CAISLAGVGETQYF. CDR3 coding DNA: TGTGCCATCAGCCTAGCGGGAGTGGGAGAGACCCAGTACTTC.

The chain combines TRBV30 with TRBJ2-2; D ambiguous. The length of the CDR3 is 13 residues. In germline, CDR1 is GTSNPN, CDR2 SVGIG (reference sequence). Trimming took 0 bases from V and 5 from J, leaving 7 bases between them. CDR3 residues: CAWSVVRTGELFF. CDR3 coding DNA: TGTGCCTGGAGTGTCGTTCGGACCGGGGAGCTGTTTTTT.

The V gene is TRBV7-3, the J gene TRBJ2-2; 8 positions agree with TRBD1. Trimming cost V 5 bases and J 4 bases; bases outside gene matches: 3. In germline, CDR1 is SGHTA, CDR2 FQGTGA. CDR3 length: 14 amino acids. CDR3 sequence: CASSRTGGTGELFF. The CDR3 DNA reads TGTGCCAGCAGCCGAACAGGGGGCACCGGGGAGCTGTTTTTT.

The V gene is TRBV6-6, the J gene TRBJ2-2; the match to TRBD2 covers 7 bases. The CDR3 is 13 residues long. Looked up from germline, CDR1 is MNHNY and CDR2 is SVGAGI (reference sequence). The ends lost 7 bases at V and 5 bases at J; junction bases unmatched: 4. This chain's CDR3 is CASTRTSTGELFF. As DNA, the CDR3 is TGTGCCAGCACCCGGACTAGTACCGGGGAGCTGTTTTTT.

The J gene is TRBJ2-1, the V gene TRBV5-4; 13 bases line up with TRBD2. V gave up 4 bases and J gave up 6 bases; unmatched junction bases: 4. Germline assignment: CDR1 SGHNT and CDR2 YYREEE (reference sequence). There are 15 residues in the CDR3. CDR3 nucleotide sequence: TGTGCCAGCAGCCAACTAGCGGGAGGGCTCAATGAGCAGTTCTTC. As protein: CASSQLAGGLNEQFF.

The V gene is TRBV5-1, the J gene TRBJ1-1, with D possibly being TRBD1 (6 bases). Trimming cost V 0 bases and J 0 bases, with 12 bases left between them. The CDR3 has 16 residues. The germline V gene encodes CDR1 SGHRS and CDR2 YFSETQ. The CDR3 reads CASSLAPQGLNTEAFF. The DNA of the CDR3 is TGCGCCAGCAGCTTGGCCCCACAGGGTTTGAACACTGAAGCTTTCTTT.